One TCR beta chain is described in this entry. This clone came up once. No cognate antigen has been identified for it. The sample holds no much larger clone one base away, and base qualities are not on file. This sample is part of a study of T cell responses to AZD1222 COVID-19 vaccine (dated by TCRdb to the early 2020s). In the study overall: Because spike-specific TCR depth and breadth did not differ between the two schedules, AZD1222 recipients who got a second dose at roughly 4 weeks were pooled with those who got a second dose at roughly 12 weeks. A total of 230 to 250 trial participants underwent TCR sequencing, of whom about 200 had received two doses of AZD1222 and roughly 26 had received two doses of the MenACWY control vaccine. Trial participants were enrolled by age into subgroups of 18-55, 56-69 and 70-plus years, and around 150, 29 and 61 TCR-sequenced participants, respectively, were included in these subgroups. The paper's findings and limits, for the study overall: The vaccine-associated CD4 TCRs covered the entire spike protein, and the dominant responses fell in regions 160-218 and 743-854. In the small 56-69-year group, the increase in depth fell short of significance, most likely because of low power. Reportedly, close to half of the unique spike-specific TCRs recognized epitopes lying outside the regions that are mutated in the B.1.351 and B.1.1.7 variants. Because no day 14 peak-response samples were available, repertoires were characterized only after the peak T cell response. Conclusions about previously exposed vaccinees are limited because only 5 or 6 AZD1222 recipients were SARS-CoV-2 seropositive at baseline. Spike-specific TCR breadth and depth rose significantly after two AZD1222 doses compared with day 0 and with MenACWY recipients. Participants were mostly white British and included more females than males, and it was suggested by the authors that clonal diversity may have been underestimated.

The time point tag for this specimen amounts to: baseline before first vaccination. Vaccinee samples were obtained from the UK trials COV001 and COV002, which included a single-blind randomized controlled phase 2/3 trial of AZD1222 (ChAdOx1 nCoV-19) in healthy adults. For TCRbeta chain sequencing, PBMC samples were collected from trial participants at day 0 and at day 28 after the second dose. The germline ends are 16 bases apart after V is trimmed by 1 base and J by 4 bases. CDR1 and CDR2 are read off the germline V gene (reference sequence) as MNHEY and SMNVEV. Including cysteine and phenylalanine, the CDR3 has 16 amino acids. Only CDR3 DNA remains: 48 bases, in frame from the first base. The CDR3 regions of human TCRbeta chains were analyzed by immunosequencing. The original methods were these. Repertoire TCRs were matched against a reference library of SARS-CoV-2-specific TCRs generated with the MIRA antigen-specificity platform. Breadth was defined as the fraction of unique TCRs that were SARS-CoV-2-associated. Depth was defined as the fraction of total T cells that were SARS-CoV-2-associated. Using the MIRA data, every spike-specific TCR was mapped to the spike region that the TCR reacted to and assigned to either a CD4 or a CD8 class. Log10-transformed breadth and depth values were compared by one-way ANOVA with Sidak's multiple comparisons tests. TCRdb stores this immuneACCESS table with in-frame sequences only. Part of the clones is absent; in the studies checked, under half of the shortfall reflects unresolved V genes, and no reason is known for the rest. For V, J and clone size, that table is used; D and trimming come from the DNA. The sample records approximately 110,000 clones, around 82% of which are singletons. Over 5% of the sample is held by the ten biggest clonotypes.

The sample consisted of peripheral blood, taken on day 0 of AZD1222 vaccination. The TCR sequence derives from an adult in good health. This chain is built from TRBV27 and TRBJ1-1, and possibly TRBD1, on 5 matching bases. The CDR3 loop reads CASSLWRGYEGTEAFF. Here is the DNA: TGTGCCAGCAGTTTATGGAGGGGATATGAGGGCACTGAAGCTTTCTTT.